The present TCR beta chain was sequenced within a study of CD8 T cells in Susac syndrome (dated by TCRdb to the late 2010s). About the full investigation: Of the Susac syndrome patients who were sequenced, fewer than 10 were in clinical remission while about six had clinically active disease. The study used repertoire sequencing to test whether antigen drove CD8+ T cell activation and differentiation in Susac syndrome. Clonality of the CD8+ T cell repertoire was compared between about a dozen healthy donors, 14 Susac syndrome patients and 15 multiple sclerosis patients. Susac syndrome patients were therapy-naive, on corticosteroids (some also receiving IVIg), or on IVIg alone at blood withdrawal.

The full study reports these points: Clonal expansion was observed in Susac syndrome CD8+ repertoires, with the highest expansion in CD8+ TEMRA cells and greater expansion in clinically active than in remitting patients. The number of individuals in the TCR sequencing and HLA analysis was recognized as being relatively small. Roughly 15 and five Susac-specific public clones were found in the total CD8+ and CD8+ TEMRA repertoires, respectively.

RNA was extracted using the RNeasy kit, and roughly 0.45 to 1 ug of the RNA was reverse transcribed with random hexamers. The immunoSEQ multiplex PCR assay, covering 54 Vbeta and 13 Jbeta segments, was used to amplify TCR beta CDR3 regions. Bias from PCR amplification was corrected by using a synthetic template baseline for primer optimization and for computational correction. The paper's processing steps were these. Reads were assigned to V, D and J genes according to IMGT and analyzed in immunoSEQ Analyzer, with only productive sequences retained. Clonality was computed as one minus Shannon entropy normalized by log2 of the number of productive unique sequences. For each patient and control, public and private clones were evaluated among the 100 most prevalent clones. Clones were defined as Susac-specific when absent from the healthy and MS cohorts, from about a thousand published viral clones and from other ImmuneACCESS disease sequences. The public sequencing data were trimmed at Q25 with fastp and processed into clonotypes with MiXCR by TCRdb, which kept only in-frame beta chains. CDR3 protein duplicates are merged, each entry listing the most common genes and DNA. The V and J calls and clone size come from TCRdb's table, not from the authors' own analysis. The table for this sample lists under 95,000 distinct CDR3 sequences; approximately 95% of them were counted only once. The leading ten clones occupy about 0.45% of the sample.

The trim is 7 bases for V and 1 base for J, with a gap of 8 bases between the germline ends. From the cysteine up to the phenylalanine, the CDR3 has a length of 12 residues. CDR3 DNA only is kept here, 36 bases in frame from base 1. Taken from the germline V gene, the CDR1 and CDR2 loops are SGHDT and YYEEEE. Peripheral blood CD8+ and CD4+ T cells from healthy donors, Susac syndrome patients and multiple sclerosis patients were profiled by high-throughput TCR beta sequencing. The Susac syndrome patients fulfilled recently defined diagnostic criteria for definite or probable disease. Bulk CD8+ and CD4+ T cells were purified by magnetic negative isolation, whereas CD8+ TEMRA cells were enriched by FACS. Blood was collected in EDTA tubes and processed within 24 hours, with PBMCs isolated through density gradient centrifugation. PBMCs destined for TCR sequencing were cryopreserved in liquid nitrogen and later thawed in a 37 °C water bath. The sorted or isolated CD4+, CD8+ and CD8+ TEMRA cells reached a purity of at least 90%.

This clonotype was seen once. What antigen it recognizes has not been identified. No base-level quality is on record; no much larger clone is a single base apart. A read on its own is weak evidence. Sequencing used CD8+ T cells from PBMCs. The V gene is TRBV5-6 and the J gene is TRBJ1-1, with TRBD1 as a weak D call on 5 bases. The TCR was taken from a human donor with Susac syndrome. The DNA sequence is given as TGTGCCAGCGGTCAGGGGAACACTGAAGCTTTCTTT. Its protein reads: CASGQGNTEAFF.